Listed here is a single T cell receptor beta chain. Its antigen is not identified. The CDR3 is made up of 16 amino acids. Trimming removed 6 bases from V and 4 bases from J, with 19 bases in between. Germline CDR1 MDHEN, CDR2 SYDVKM. Method: immunoSEQ multiplex PCR; TCRdb's copy keeps in-frame clones and lacks some. The repertoire consists of tens of thousands of clones, with more than 80% occurring once and the leading ten covering 5.5% to 7.5%. These data are taken from a study of radiotherapy plus CTLA-4 blockade in lung cancer. Study information: Around 18% of enrolled patients responded objectively, and roughly 31% had disease control. Study observations and caveats: How blood T cell clones changed early, along with interferon-beta, reportedly forecast response best. Clones derived from tumor TCRs expanded in blood after radiotherapy plus ipilimumab.

The origin of this receptor is a human donor with non-small cell lung cancer who had stable disease on radiotherapy plus ipilimumab. The V call is TRBV28, the J call TRBJ2-1, with a weak D call TRBD1 (6 bases). This specimen consisted of peripheral blood, obtained from a patient treated with radiotherapy plus ipilimumab. CDR3 loop: CASSYEQGAAYNEQFF. DNA for the CDR3: TGTGCCAGCAGCTATGAACAGGGCGCCGCATACAATGAGCAGTTCTTC.